This T cell receptor (beta chain) was identified in a study of OX40 agonist ivuxolimab in advanced cancers. Trimming removed 4 bases from V and 1 base from J; junction bases left unmatched: 8. Germline-derived CDR1 and CDR2 are SGHKS and YYEKEE (reference sequence). CDR3 size: 16 residues. Repertoires were generated with immunoSEQ multiplex PCR, while TCRdb's copy carries only in-frame clones and drops some. The sample lists about 79,000 clones, 70% to 85% seen once, with roughly 0.5% in the top ten. This chain joins TRBV5-5 and TRBJ2-7; TRBD2 matches 10 bases. The receptor was isolated from an adult with an advanced solid tumor such as melanoma, head and neck, liver or kidney cancer. The sample in question was CD4+ or CD8+ T cells sorted from blood, obtained in a trial of the OX40 agonist ivuxolimab. The CDR3, as DNA: TGTGCCAGCAGCCTGCAGCGGGGGGGAATATCCTACGAGCAGTACTTC. Translated: CASSLQRGGISYEQYF.